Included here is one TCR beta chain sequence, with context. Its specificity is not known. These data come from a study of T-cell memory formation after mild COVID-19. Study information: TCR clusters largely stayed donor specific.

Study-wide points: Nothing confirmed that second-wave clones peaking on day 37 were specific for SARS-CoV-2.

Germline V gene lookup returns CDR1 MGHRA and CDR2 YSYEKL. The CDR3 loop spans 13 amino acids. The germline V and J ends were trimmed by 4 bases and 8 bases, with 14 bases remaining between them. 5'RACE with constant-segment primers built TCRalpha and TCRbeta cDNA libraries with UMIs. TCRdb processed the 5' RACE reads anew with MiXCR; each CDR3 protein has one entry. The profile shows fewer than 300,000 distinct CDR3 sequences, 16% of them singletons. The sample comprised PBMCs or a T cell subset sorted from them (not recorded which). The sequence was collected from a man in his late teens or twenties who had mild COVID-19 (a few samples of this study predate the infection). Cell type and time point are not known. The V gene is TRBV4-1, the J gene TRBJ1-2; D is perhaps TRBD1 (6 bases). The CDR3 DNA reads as TGCGCCAGCAGCCTCCTGGGGGGGGGCGGCTACACCTTC. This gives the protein CASSLLGGGGYTF.